The TCR beta chain under discussion was sequenced for a study of PD-L1 blockade in urothelial cancer. For the study at large: Analyzed time points were 3 weeks (second dose) and 6 weeks after therapy began.

Study conclusions and caveats: Patients with below-median pretreatment blood clonality survived longer.

Notes on this clone: Its matching antigen is unknown.

Synthetic spike-ins, TCR analog templates, were added into each PCR. Sequenced by immunoSEQ multiplex PCR; TCRdb stores in-frame clones only, minus some. The table has about 38,000 clones, around 89% seen once; the top ten hold just under 2%. The TCR was taken from a man in his fifties or sixties with urothelial cancer. The sequences come from PBMCs, collected around atezolizumab (anti-PD-L1) treatment.

The CDR3 is CASSILAGPYNEQFF. DNA of the CDR3: TGTGCCAGCAGCATACTAGCGGGGCCCTACAATGAGCAGTTCTTC. The rearrangement joins TRBV7-9 to TRBJ2-1; 10 bases match TRBD2. Trimming at V came to 5 bases and at J to 2 bases, leaving 3 bases not matched to a gene. CDR1 SEHNR and CDR2 FQNEAQ come from the germline V gene (reference sequence). CDR3 length equals 15 residues. The whole variable domain, filled in from reference TRBV7-9 and TRBJ2-1, reads DTGVSQNPRHKITKRGQNVTFRCDPISEHNRLYWYRQTLGQGPEFLTYFQNEAQLEKSRLLSDRFSAERPKGSFSTLEIQRTEQGDSAMYLCASSILAGPYNEQFFGPGTRLTVL.